Shown below are 30 T cell receptor beta chains from a single sample sequenced in a study of OX40 agonist ivuxolimab in advanced cancers. Profiling relied on immunoSEQ multiplex PCR, and the TCRdb table lists in-frame clones only, not all of them. The sample has tens of thousands of clones, 74% seen once. Material: CD4+ or CD8+ T cells sorted from blood, obtained in a trial of the OX40 agonist ivuxolimab. These receptors came from an adult with an advanced solid tumor such as melanoma, head and neck, liver or kidney cancer.

This clone is deemed medium-sized. The chain combines TRBV19 with TRBJ1-5; D may be TRBD1 (6 bases). The germline V and J ends were trimmed by 7 bases and 2 bases, with 12 bases remaining between them. Germline V gene sequence: CDR1 LNHDA, CDR2 SQIVND (reference sequence). CDR3 length: 14 amino acids. CDR3 DNA: TGTGCCAGTAAATCGGGGGCCGGCAATCAGCCCCAGCATTTT. Translation: CASKSGAGNQPQHF. Supplemented by reference TRBV19 and TRBJ1-5, the full variable domain reads DGGITQSPKYLFRKEGQNVTLSCEQNLNHDAMYWYRQDPGQGLRLIYYSQIVNDFQKGDIAEGYSVSREKKESFPLTVTSAQKNPTAFYLCASKSGAGNQPQHFGDGTRLSIL.

The rearrangement joins TRBV9 to TRBJ2-2; D call uncertain. Per the germline V gene, CDR1 is SGDLS and CDR2 is YYNGEE. CDR3 length: 17 amino acids. V gave up 0 bases and J gave up 0 bases, with 12 bases separating them. CDR3 in DNA: TGTGCCAGCAGCGTAGTGGGTGGACGGGCGAACACCGGGGAGCTGTTTTTT. Its protein product is CASSVVGGRANTGELFF.

The chain is built from TRBV6-1 and TRBJ2-5; D may be TRBD1 (6 bases). The V end lost 4 bases, the J end lost 3 bases, and 9 bases lay between the germline ends. CDR3 length equals 13 residues. CDR1 is MNHNS and CDR2 is SASEGT in the germline V gene. This CDR3 is CASSVGQKETQYF. The CDR3 DNA sequence: TGTGCCAGCAGTGTAGGACAGAAAGAGACCCAGTACTTC.

The gene calls are TRBV9 and TRBJ2-7; D not certain. The CDR3 is 14 residues long. CDR1 and CDR2 (germline): SGDLS, YYNGEE. Trimming stripped 4 bases from V and 3 bases from J, with 14 bases between. This CDR3 is CASSPVSDVYEQYF. CDR3 in DNA: TGTGCCAGCAGCCCCGTCTCGGACGTCTACGAGCAGTACTTC.

The chain recombines TRBV7-9 with TRBJ1-2; D is possibly TRBD1 (6 bases). The CDR3 is 14 amino acids. Deletions cut 5 bases from V and 3 bases from J, with 13 bases between. Per germline, CDR1 SEHNR and CDR2 FQNEAQ (reference sequence). This chain's CDR3 is CASSPRTVHYGYTF. CDR3 nucleotide sequence: TGTGCCAGCAGCCCCCGGACAGTGCACTATGGCTACACCTTC. Full variable domain (rest looked up from reference TRBV7-9 and TRBJ1-2): DTGVSQNPRHKITKRGQNVTFRCDPISEHNRLYWYRQTLGQGPEFLTYFQNEAQLEKSRLLSDRFSAERPKGSFSTLEIQRTEQGDSAMYLCASSPRTVHYGYTFGSGTRLTVV.

V gene TRBV18 combines with J gene TRBJ2-4; D gene uncertain. V lost 2 bases and J lost 0, with 8 bases in between. The germline gives CDR1 KGHSH, CDR2 LQKENI. This CDR3 has 15 amino acids. The CDR3 region has the DNA TGTGCCAGCTCACCAGGCGGAATAGCCAAAAACATTCAGTACTTC. Its protein product is CASSPGGIAKNIQYF.

The V gene is TRBV29-1, the J gene TRBJ1-1, with 7 bases that match TRBD1. V lost 5 bases and J lost 11; bases outside the gene matches: 14. The length of the CDR3 is 13 residues. From germline, CDR1 is SQVTM and CDR2 ANQGSEA. CDR3 nucleotide sequence: TGCAGCGTTTTGGGAGGGGGCACCCTCGCGGCTTTCTTT. Protein sequence: CSVLGGGTLAAFF.

This clone was counted a single time. V is TRBV5-1 and J is TRBJ1-4; possible D gene TRBD1, 5 bases. V shed 0 bases and J shed 5 bases, with 17 bases lying between them. Germline assignment: CDR1 SGHRS and CDR2 YFSETQ. The CDR3 consists of 17 residues. The CDR3 reads CASSLELAGTNNEKLFF. CDR3 DNA sequence: TGCGCCAGCAGCTTGGAGTTGGCCGGGACTAACAATGAAAAACTGTTTTTT.

The chain recombines TRBV9 with TRBJ2-3, with 12 bases matching TRBD2. CDR3 size: 16 residues. Germline CDR1 and CDR2: SGDLS and YYNGEE. V lost 0 bases to trimming and J lost 5 bases; unmatched junction nucleotides: 4. Here the CDR3 reads CASSVAVTSGGDTQYF. DNA for the CDR3: TGTGCCAGCAGCGTAGCTGTGACTAGCGGGGGAGATACGCAGTATTTT.

This sequence joins TRBV6-6 and TRBJ2-7; the D gene is possibly TRBD1 (6 bases). This CDR3 is built from 14 residues. The V gene lost 5 bases and the J gene lost 4 bases, with 15 bases spanning the gap. Germline-derived CDR1 and CDR2 are MNHNY and SVGAGI (reference sequence). The CDR3 sequence: CASSPGVGSYEQYF. For the CDR3, the DNA is TGTGCCAGCAGTCCAGGGGTGGGTTCTTACGAGCAGTACTTC.

The chain is built from TRBV12-5 and TRBJ1-1; 7 nucleotides line up with TRBD1. Germline V gene data show CDR1 as LGHNT and CDR2 as FRNRAP. V shed 4 bases, J shed 5 bases, and the junction held 10 bases outside the gene matches. The CDR3 sequence is 15 residues long. The CDR3 coding sequence is TGTGCTAGTGGTTGGTTCCAGGGGGTAGGAACTGAAGCTTTCTTT. It encodes CASGWFQGVGTEAFF.

The chain joins TRBV19 to TRBJ1-5; TRBD1 aligns across 9 bases. The germline CDR1 and CDR2 sequences are LNHDA and SQIVND (reference sequence). This CDR3 has 17 residues. V shed 1 base, J shed 0 bases, and the junction held 4 bases outside the gene matches. The CDR3 is CASSIVRTGVSNQPQHF. In DNA form, the CDR3 reads TGTGCCAGTAGTATAGTTAGGACAGGGGTTAGCAATCAGCCCCAGCATTTT.

V usage is TRBV10-2 and J usage is TRBJ2-5; D is possibly TRBD2 (6 bases). CDR1 and CDR2 from the germline V gene are WSHSY and SAAADI. Trimming shortened V by 2 bases and J by 3 bases, and 19 bases separated the two germline ends. There are 17 residues in the CDR3. The CDR3 here is CASSEDWREWGKETQYF. CDR3 DNA: TGCGCCAGCAGTGAGGATTGGAGGGAATGGGGCAAAGAGACCCAGTACTTC.

V gene TRBV5-1 combines with J gene TRBJ1-1; no firm D call. There are 14 residues in the CDR3. Germline assignment: CDR1 SGHRS and CDR2 YFSETQ. Trimming stripped 0 bases from V and 1 base from J, with 7 bases between. The CDR3 bases are TGCGCCAGCAGCTTGGTTTCAGAGAACACTGAAGCTTTCTTT. This sequence encodes CASSLVSENTEAFF.

The chain joins TRBV27 to TRBJ1-1; perhaps TRBD1 as D (5 bases). CDR3 size: 16 residues. The ends were cut back, 1 base at V and 0 bases at J, with 12 bases in the middle. Germline loops: CDR1 MNHEY, CDR2 SMNVEV (reference sequence). CDR3 bases: TGTGCCAGCAGTTTATGGTCCTCAGGGCTGAACACTGAAGCTTTCTTT. It is translated as CASSLWSSGLNTEAFF.

The chain links TRBV4-2 to TRBJ1-1, with 10 bases lining up with TRBD1. The CDR3 runs 16 residues. The junction had 9 bases not matched to a gene; V was cut back by 3 bases and J by 5 bases. From germline, CDR1 is LGHNA and CDR2 YNFKEQ. The DNA of the CDR3 is TGTGCCAGCAGCCAGGGACAGGGGCGTTTTCAGACTGAAGCTTTCTTT. Translating it yields CASSQGQGRFQTEAFF.

V gene TRBV7-2 combines with J gene TRBJ2-3, with 10 bases identical to TRBD2. Germline V CDR1 and CDR2: SGHTA, FQGNSA. This CDR3 is 15 amino acids long. The ends lost 5 bases at V and 6 bases at J; junction bases unmatched: 8. The CDR3 spells CASSSLAGVADTQYF. Written as DNA, the CDR3 is TGTGCCAGCAGCAGCCTAGCGGGGGTCGCGGATACGCAGTATTTT.

V is TRBV30 and J is TRBJ2-7; 11 bases agree with TRBD2. Trimming cost V 1 base and J 2 bases; bases outside gene matches: 13. Germline V CDR1 and CDR2: GTSNPN, SVGIG (reference sequence). The CDR3 covers 18 residues. The CDR3 protein is CAWSGGTSGNKFTYEQYF. DNA of the CDR3: TGTGCCTGGAGTGGGGGGACTAGCGGAAACAAATTCACCTACGAGCAGTACTTC.

This clone showed up just once. The CDR3 protein is CASSYTSRGTDTQYF. The CDR3 region has the DNA TGTGCCAGCAGCTATACATCAAGGGGCACAGATACGCAGTATTTT. The chain uses TRBV7-9 and TRBJ2-3; no reliable D call. CDR3 length: 15 residues. Between the trimmed V and J ends, which lost 4 bases and 1 base, there was a span of 12 bases. Looked up from germline, CDR1 is SEHNR and CDR2 is FQNEAQ (reference sequence).

As concerns this clone: The sample carries other DNA sequences with the same CDR3. This sequence joins TRBV5-1 and TRBJ1-5; TRBD1 might be the D (5 bases). This CDR3 has 15 residues. V was clipped by 1 base and J by 0 bases, with 8 bases between them. Germline values: CDR1 SGHRS, CDR2 YFSETQ. The CDR3 bases are TGCGCCAGCAGCTTGACAGGTTATAGCAATCAGCCCCAGCATTTT. Translating it yields CASSLTGYSNQPQHF.

The chain couples TRBV7-8 to TRBJ1-5; D might be TRBD1 (6 bases). V was pared by 6 bases and J by 5 bases, with 17 bases between. The CDR3 has 15 residues. From germline, CDR1 is SGHVS and CDR2 FQNEAQ. The CDR3 DNA is TGTGCCAGCAGACTGAACAGGGTTGACGATCAGCCCCAGCATTTT. Translating gives CASRLNRVDDQPQHF.

The chain links TRBV7-9 to TRBJ2-2; 11 positions match TRBD2. Germline CDR1 and CDR2: SEHNR and FQNEAQ (reference sequence). With 4 bases clipped from V and 3 bases from J, the junction kept 4 bases outside the gene matches. CDR3 length equals 16 residues. Written as DNA, the CDR3 is TGTGCCAGCAGCTCAAGACTAGCGGGGTACACCGGGGAGCTGTTTTTT. As protein: CASSSRLAGYTGELFF.

This chain links TRBV19 with TRBJ2-7; TRBD1 matches at 12 bases. Germline values: CDR1 LNHDA, CDR2 SQIVND (reference sequence). V trimming: 7 bases; J trimming: 5 bases; junction bases outside the gene matches: 9. The CDR3 runs to 15 residues. CDR3 protein: CASNAPGQGAHEQYF. The CDR3 nucleotides are TGTGCCAGTAATGCCCCGGGACAGGGGGCCCACGAGCAGTACTTC.

This chain connects TRBV6-1 to TRBJ2-7; 8 nucleotides agree with TRBD1. Germline-derived CDR1 and CDR2 are MNHNS and SASEGT. The junction had 2 bases not matched to a gene; V was cut back by 4 bases and J by 3 bases. The CDR3 consists of 13 residues. The CDR3 coding sequence is TGTGCCAGCAGTGCCGACAGGGGCTACGAGCAGTACTTC. It yields the protein CASSADRGYEQYF.

This clone was counted between two and nine times. The rearrangement joins TRBV6-1 to TRBJ2-2; 8 bases are shared with TRBD2. This CDR3 is built from 14 residues. Trimming at V came to 7 bases and at J to 7 bases, leaving 8 bases not matched to a gene. Germline-derived CDR1 and CDR2 are MNHNS and SASEGT. For the CDR3, the DNA is TGTGCCAGCACCTTAGCGGGGCGGAGCGGGGAGCTGTTTTTT. Translation gives CASTLAGRSGELFF.

The CDR3 DNA sequence: TGTGCCAGCAGCTTAGCTAGATCCACCGGGGAGCTGTTTTTT. Translating gives CASSLARSTGELFF. The chain links TRBV11-3 to TRBJ2-2; D remains unclear. Between the trimmed V and J ends, which lost 1 base and 4 bases, there was a span of 7 bases. The CDR3 sequence is 14 residues long. CDR1 and CDR2 (germline): SGHNT, YENEEA.

The CDR3 spells CASSGGGRETQYF. In nucleotides, the CDR3 is TGTGCCAGCAGCGGTGGGGGGAGAGAGACCCAGTACTTC. V and J are TRBV9 and TRBJ2-5; weak D call: TRBD2 (6 bases). In germline, CDR1 is SGDLS, CDR2 YYNGEE. This CDR3 spans 13 amino acids. V lost 3 bases and J lost 4, with 10 bases in between.

The V call is TRBV19, the J call TRBJ1-2; 7 bases line up with TRBD1. Trimming removed 3 bases from V and 1 base from J; junction bases left unmatched: 11. Germline V gives CDR1 LNHDA, CDR2 SQIVND (reference sequence). This CDR3 spans 17 amino acids. CDR3 sequence (DNA): TGTGCCAGTAGTATTGGCCTCCCCAGGGGGTTTAACTATGGCTACACCTTC. Translated, it gives CASSIGLPRGFNYGYTF.

The J gene is TRBJ1-1, the V gene TRBV7-2; D is undetermined. The CDR3 loop spans 13 amino acids. Trimming removed 5 bases from V and 1 base from J, with 8 bases in between. Germline V gene data show CDR1 as SGHTA and CDR2 as FQGNSA. The CDR3 nucleotides are TGTGCCAGCAGCCAAACCTCGAACACTGAAGCTTTCTTT. It translates to CASSQTSNTEAFF.

The chain combines TRBV2 with TRBJ2-6, with D perhaps TRBD1 (7 bases). The CDR3 runs 14 residues. Germline loops: CDR1 SNHLY, CDR2 FYNNEI. V gave up 9 bases and J gave up 2 bases, with 11 bases separating them. CDR3 nucleotide sequence: TGTGCCAGGGGAGGACAGGCTGGGGCCAACGTCCTGACTTTC. Translation: CARGGQAGANVLTF.